The rows below give T cell receptor beta chains drawn from one sample of a study of vaccination and CD4 T cells after COVID-19. Their antigens are not known. TCRdb reprocessed the PCR reads with MiXCR, giving one entry per CDR3 protein. This sample yields about 15,000 distinct CDR3 sequences, of which around 42% are seen a single time; around 5.6% belongs to the top ten. Specimen: CD4+ T cells from blood, cultured in vitro, collected before SARS-CoV-2 vaccination. The origin of the receptors is a human donor who had recovered from COVID-19. The CDR3 runs from the conserved cysteine through the conserved F or W. A D gene is named only where the DNA matches it firmly. Where a row states a size, it is once, few, many or the class of an expanded clone; other rows omit it.

v_gene	j_gene	abundance	d_gene	CDR3aa	CDR3nt
TRBV6-1	TRBJ2-1	.	TRBD1	CASSPTGGSYNEQFF	TGTGCCAGCAGTCCTACAGGGGGCTCCTACAATGAGCAGTTCTTC
TRBV20-1	TRBJ2-5	.	TRBD1	CSAIGGQGRETQYF	TGCAGTGCCATAGGGGGACAGGGCCGGGAGACCCAGTACTTC
TRBV19	TRBJ1-1	few	.	CASRTAQNTEAFF	TGTGCCAGTAGGACTGCCCAGAACACTGAAGCTTTCTTT
TRBV27	TRBJ1-2	.	.	CASGGGYGYTF	TGTGCCAGTGGAGGAGGCTATGGCTACACCTTC
TRBV19	TRBJ1-1	few	.	CASTSNKFMNTEAFF	TGTGCCAGTACCTCCAACAAGTTCATGAACACTGAAGCTTTCTTT
TRBV6-1	TRBJ1-6	.	.	CASSPPSGRLGNSPLHF	TGTGCCAGCAGCCCGCCCAGCGGTAGGTTAGGGAATTCACCCCTCCACTTT
TRBV25-1	TRBJ1-1	few	.	CASSGLVGAEAFF	TGTGCCAGCAGTGGCCTGGTAGGGGCGGAAGCTTTCTTT
TRBV12-3/TRBV12-4	TRBJ1-1	once	.	CASSLQGENTEAFF	TGTGCCAGCAGTTTGCAGGGCGAGAACACTGAAGCTTTCTTT
TRBV24-1	TRBJ2-1	few	.	CATSAKMGLGNEQFF	TGTGCCACCAGTGCTAAGATGGGGCTGGGCAATGAGCAGTTCTTC
TRBV20-1	TRBJ2-7	few	TRBD2	CSAPGGQRGSSYEQYF	TGCAGTGCGCCGGGGGGCCAGCGGGGGAGCTCCTACGAGCAGTACTTC
TRBV7-9	TRBJ2-6	.	.	CASSQSTGLGANVLTF	TGTGCCAGCAGCCAGTCCACGGGGCTGGGGGCCAACGTCCTGACTTTC
TRBV10-1	TRBJ2-7	few	.	CASSENSYEQYF	TGCGCCAGCAGTGAGAACTCCTACGAGCAGTACTTC
TRBV19	TRBJ1-6	.	.	CASGRDLSNSPLHF	TGTGCCAGTGGCAGGGATTTATCGAATTCACCCCTCCACTTT
TRBV7-6	TRBJ2-2	.	.	CASSLGTAGELFF	TGTGCCAGCAGCTTGGGTACGGCCGGGGAGCTGTTTTTT
TRBV7-2	TRBJ2-7	.	TRBD1	CASSFRDRAYEQYF	TGTGCCAGCAGCTTCCGGGACAGGGCATACGAGCAGTACTTC
TRBV19	TRBJ2-7	few	.	CASSIAAGSNNEQYF	TGTGCCAGTAGTATAGCGGCAGGGTCGAATAACGAGCAGTACTTC
TRBV7-2	TRBJ1-2	few	.	CASSSGTQGGYTF	TGTGCCAGCAGCTCCGGGACCCAAGGGGGCTACACCTTC
TRBV20-1	TRBJ2-1	.	.	CSARDWGSLADEQFF	TGCAGTGCTAGAGATTGGGGGTCCTTGGCCGATGAGCAGTTCTTC
TRBV20-1	TRBJ2-7	.	TRBD1	CSAREGQGPTLAEQYF	TGCAGTGCTAGAGAAGGACAGGGGCCGACTCTTGCCGAGCAGTACTTC
TRBV28	TRBJ1-1	.	.	CASSRIKPLLGTEAFF	TGTGCCAGCAGCCGAATCAAGCCCCTCTTGGGGACTGAAGCTTTCTTT
TRBV6-2/TRBV6-3	TRBJ2-3	.	TRBD2	CASSYAGGSTDTQYF	TGTGCCAGCAGTTACGCGGGGGGGAGCACAGATACGCAGTATTTT
TRBV7-2	TRBJ2-1	.	TRBD2	CASSPYLGRGDNEQFF	TGTGCCAGCAGCCCCTACTTGGGGAGGGGAGACAATGAGCAGTTCTTC
TRBV10-3	TRBJ1-2	.	.	CAISESRNTVTTF	TGTGCCATCAGTGAGTCGAGAAACACCGTCACCACCTTC
TRBV10-3	TRBJ2-4	.	TRBD2	CAIRTGGETDIQYF	TGTGCCATCAGAACGGGGGGGGAAACCGACATTCAGTACTTC
TRBV7-2	TRBJ1-1	.	.	CASSITVVQHAFF	TGTGCCAGCAGTATAACGGTAGTGCAGCACGCTTTCTTT